This TCR beta chain was identified in a study of T-cell reconstitution after alpha-beta-depleted transplantation in children (dated by TCRdb to 2015 to 2016). About the study as a whole: Using TCR repertoire profiling, the study followed T-cell immune reconstitution in a quantitative way in children after TCRalphabeta/CD19-depleted allogeneic hematopoietic cell transplantation.

Points on this clonotype: Its antigen is unknown. No much larger clone is present one base from it, and per-base qualities are unavailable.

Taken with the paper, the label for treatment or condition translates to: allogeneic hematopoietic cell transplantation with graft depleted of TCRalphabeta T cells and CD19 B cells. The transplant recipients were children given TCRalphabeta/CD19-depleted allogeneic hematopoietic cell grafts. Via the germline V gene, CDR1 is MDHEN and CDR2 SYDVKM. Its CDR3 holds 13 amino acids, cysteine through phenylalanine. The only DNA kept is the CDR3, 39 bases in frame from the first base. V gives up 3 bases and J gives up 7 bases, and the segment between their germline ends measures 10 bases. Broad study findings and their caveats: In some patients, the high TCRbeta diversity seen at day 60 was put down to recipient T cells and intrathymic progenitors that had survived conditioning. Over the following months the frequencies of hyperexpanded clones went down, and after one year T-cell counts and TCRbeta diversity were mostly credited to newly produced T cells. The apparently early alphabetaT-cell count recovery about two months after transplant was reportedly dependent on only several hundred rapidly expanded clones derived from non-depleted graft cells.

Library preparation employed PCR. The instrument given in TCRdb is Illumina HiSeq 2500. To normalize quantification of the TCRbeta repertoire, the TCR libraries were built with molecular barcoding that relied on unique molecular identifiers. The public reads were quality trimmed at Q25 with fastp and then assembled into clones with MiXCR by TCRdb, keeping productive beta chains. Rows are unified per CDR3 protein, each entry keeping the most common DNA and genes. The sample table lists some 600,000 distinct CDR3 sequences, approximately 12% of them with a count of one. About 2% of the sample comes from the top ten.

Recombination linked TRBV28 to TRBJ2-1, with the D gene not clear enough to name. This sequence was found in a male patient younger than 18 who had a stem cell transplant for acute myeloid leukemia, so the T cells may come from the graft donor. The input for sequencing was PBMCs, mostly from graft donor cells, taken 360 days after TCRalphabeta/CD19-depleted stem cell transplant. The DNA is TGTGCCAGCAGTTTCAGTAGGTTGAATGAGCAGTTCTTC. Translation gives CASSFSRLNEQFF.